This TCR beta chain came from a study of cytomegalovirus exposure and HLA in healthy donors. Primers for the PCR totalled 60 Vbeta and 13 Jbeta. Per the study methods: There were about 80 million unique TCR beta chains by a later count, and approximately 11 million of them were shared. Using immunoSEQ multiplex PCR, the repertoire was profiled, and TCRdb retains in-frame clones only, with some absent. V and J calls and clone size follow that table, whereas D and trimming were derived from the DNA. The sample shows around 180,000 clones, roughly 80% of them seen only once. The V gene end was trimmed by 4 bases and the J gene end by 3 bases; junction bases not matched to a gene: 15. This CDR3 region has 17 residues. Germline-derived CDR1 and CDR2 are PRHDT and FYEKMQ (reference sequence). This clone was recorded a few times. No antigen is known for it. Whole-study results and caveats: Evidence from a later analysis indicated that most CMV-associated TCR beta chains looked HLA-restricted. Per a prior analysis, the majority of TCR beta V segments were productive roughly 87% or roughly 30% of the time.

The TCR comes from a male donor in good health and CMV-seronegative. Sequenced: PBMCs. The chain employs TRBV13 and TRBJ2-7; 7 bases are a match to TRBD2. CDR3 in amino acids: CASSSLSGRELYYEQYF. CDR3 nucleotides: TGTGCCAGCAGCTCACTTAGCGGGCGGGAACTTTACTACGAGCAGTACTTC.